This passage covers 4 T cell receptor beta chains from one sample sequenced in a study of graft-versus-host responses after intestinal transplantation (dated by TCRdb to about 2021). The library was produced with the immunoSEQ multiplex PCR assay. TCRdb holds this immuneACCESS table with in-frame rearrangements only. Some clones are missing; in checked studies, unresolved V genes explain under half, and the rest has no known cause. The sample data list about 9,600 clones, and about 76% of these were observed just once. The ten largest make up around 20% of the sample. To isolate intraepithelial and lamina propria lymphocytes from graft specimens, dithiothreitol, EDTA incubations and collagenase D digestion were used. The sequences come from ileum tissue, collected 450 to 480 days after intestinal transplantation. These TCRs come from a human patient who received an intestinal transplant, so some T cells may come from the graft donor.

The CDR3 bases are TGTGCCAGCAGCCGACGTGGCACAGATACGCAGTATTTT. Residues: CASSRRGTDTQYF. V usage is TRBV21-1 and J usage is TRBJ2-3. TRBV21-1 is reported as a pseudogene. There are 13 residues in the CDR3.

The V call is TRBV6-1, the J call TRBJ2-1; TRBD2 matches at 7 bases. Trimming removed 1 base from V and 5 bases from J; junction bases left unmatched: 5. Germline V gene data show CDR1 as MNHNS and CDR2 as SASEGT. There are 15 residues in the CDR3. The CDR3 DNA reads TGTGCCAGCAGTGAAGAGCGGGGTGGGAACAATGAGCAGTTCTTC. This translates into CASSEERGGNNEQFF.

This sequence joins TRBV11-2 and TRBJ2-2; 8 bases align to TRBD1. Germline lookup yields CDR1 SGHAT and CDR2 FQNNGV. The trim removed 5 bases at V and 3 bases at J, leaving 2 bases unmatched. The CDR3 totals 14 residues. This CDR3 reads CASSPRGHTGELFF. In DNA, the CDR3 is TGTGCCAGCAGCCCCAGGGGGCACACCGGGGAGCTGTTTTTT.

This chain connects TRBV6-4 to TRBJ1-3, with 11 bases lining up with TRBD1. The trim removed 5 bases at V and 0 bases at J, leaving 12 bases unmatched. Germline V lookup: CDR1 MRHNA, CDR2 SNTAGT. The CDR3 spans 19 residues. The CDR3 nucleotides read TGTGCCAGCAGTCACCGGGACAGGGGGATTGTAAGCTCTGGAAACACCATATATTTT. This codes for CASSHRDRGIVSSGNTIYF.